This TCR beta chain was retrieved from a study of technical replicates of blood from several donors. Germline V gives CDR1 MNHEY, CDR2 SMNVEV (reference sequence). V lost 9 bases, J lost 5 bases, and 12 bases stayed unmatched. The CDR3 runs to 15 residues. Method: immunoSEQ multiplex PCR; TCRdb's copy keeps in-frame clones and lacks some. In the table there are about 100,000 clones, around 95% of which are singletons. The sequenced sample was T cells isolated from PBMCs. This clonotype was obtained from a human donor in good health. This chain links TRBV27 with TRBJ2-2, with 7 bases fitting TRBD2. CDR3 residues: CASVAGASGTGELFF. The CDR3 bases are TGTGCCAGTGTCGCGGGAGCCTCAGGAACCGGGGAGCTGTTTTTT.